The 10 T cell receptor beta chains in this list originate from one sample, sequenced in a study of shared clonotypes between healthy human individuals. TCRdb's copy holds only in-frame clones and misses some; the assay was immunoSEQ multiplex PCR. Of 2 million to 3 million clones listed, around 90% are singletons. The sample was naive CD4+ T cells sorted from blood. The subset: CD45RA+ positively selected. Receptors were obtained from a man aged 18 to 29 in good health.

This clone was observed a single time. The chain carries TRBV28 and TRBJ2-3; 10 bases map to TRBD1. V lost 2 bases to trimming and J lost 2 bases; unmatched junction nucleotides: 4. The CDR3 spans 16 residues. Germline loops: CDR1 MDHEN, CDR2 SYDVKM. The CDR3 protein is CASSLTGTGDTDTQYF. CDR3 in DNA: TGTGCCAGCAGTTTAACGGGGACAGGGGACACAGATACGCAGTATTTT.

In its sample, this clone was seen a few times. The rearrangement links TRBV6-6 to TRBJ1-1; D not resolved. V lost 2 bases to trimming and J lost 1 base, with 8 bases between them. The CDR3 extends over 14 amino acids. Germline CDR1 MNHNY, CDR2 SVGAGI (reference sequence). For the CDR3, the DNA is TGTGCCAGCAGTTACCGAGGCCCGAACACTGAAGCTTTCTTT. Translated: CASSYRGPNTEAFF.

This sequence joins TRBV2 and TRBJ2-1; possibly TRBD2 for D (5 bases). V lost 4 bases, J lost 0 bases, and 10 bases lay in between. Germline lookup yields CDR1 SNHLY and CDR2 FYNNEI. This CDR3 comprises 15 residues. The CDR3 coding sequence is TGTGCCAGCAGTGGATGGGGAGCCTCCTACAATGAGCAGTTCTTC. This encodes CASSGWGASYNEQFF.

V is TRBV6-5 and J is TRBJ2-5; 7 nucleotides line up with TRBD2. J gave up 2 bases and V 2 bases, and 8 bases lay outside the gene matches. The CDR3 has 16 amino acids. CDR1 and CDR2 (germline): MNHEY, SVGAGI. As DNA, the CDR3 is TGTGCCAGCAGTTACGGACTAGGAAGGTGGCAAGAGACCCAGTACTTC. It codes for CASSYGLGRWQETQYF.

The chain is built from TRBV18 and TRBJ1-2; possible D gene TRBD1, 5 bases. This CDR3 contains 17 residues. Looked up from germline, CDR1 is KGHSH and CDR2 is LQKENI. Trimming shortened V by 1 base and J by 2 bases, and 17 bases separated the two germline ends. In DNA form, the CDR3 reads TGTGCCAGCTCACCACTGACCGGGACTGTCGAGAACTATGGCTACACCTTC. This translates into CASSPLTGTVENYGYTF.

This clone was counted only a few times. This rearrangement joins TRBV7-2 to TRBJ1-1; D remains unclear. The CDR3 has 15 amino acids. V lost 1 base, J lost 0 bases, and 9 bases lay in between. CDR1 is SGHTA and CDR2 is FQGNSA in the germline V gene. CDR3 sequence reads: CASSLEGGLNTEAFF. In DNA, the CDR3 is TGTGCCAGCAGCTTAGAGGGTGGTCTGAACACTGAAGCTTTCTTT.

The gene calls are TRBV5-5 and TRBJ1-5; the D gene is possibly TRBD1 (6 bases). CDR3 length: 15 residues. Germline V gives CDR1 SGHKS, CDR2 YYEKEE (reference sequence). Deletions cut 4 bases from V and 3 bases from J, with 14 bases between. CDR3: CASSQYGTSNQPQHF. In DNA form, the CDR3 reads TGTGCCAGCAGCCAGTATGGGACATCCAATCAGCCCCAGCATTTT.

This clone was seen only a few times. The J gene is TRBJ1-6, the V gene TRBV14; 7 bases are a match to TRBD1. The V segment lost 3 bases and the J segment 10 bases; nucleotides outside the gene matches: 6. Germline CDR1 is SGHDN and CDR2 is FVKESK. The CDR3 is made up of 14 amino acids. The CDR3 DNA reads TGTGCCAGCAGCCACTGGGACAGAAACTCACCCCTCCACTTT. Translation: CASSHWDRNSPLHF.

The DNA of the CDR3 is TGTGCCAGCAGCTGGACAGGGGTCGCGGAGCTGTTTTTT. Amino acids: CASSWTGVAELFF. V gene TRBV7-8 combines with J gene TRBJ2-2; 9 bases are a match to TRBD1. Germline CDR1 and CDR2: SGHVS and FQNEAQ. This CDR3 is 13 amino acids long. Unmatched junction bases numbered 4, after V lost 4 bases and J lost 10 bases.

A remark on this clone: The same CDR3 arises from other DNA sequences in this sample as well. The genes are TRBV18 and TRBJ2-2; 8 nucleotides align to TRBD2. The V gene's germline CDR1 is KGHSH and CDR2 LQKENI. The CDR3 length is 16 residues. The V segment lost 2 bases and the J segment 1 base; nucleotides outside the gene matches: 3. The CDR3 DNA reads as TGTGCCAGCTCACCAGGGCTAGCGGGGAACACCGGGGAGCTGTTTTTT. Translating it yields CASSPGLAGNTGELFF.